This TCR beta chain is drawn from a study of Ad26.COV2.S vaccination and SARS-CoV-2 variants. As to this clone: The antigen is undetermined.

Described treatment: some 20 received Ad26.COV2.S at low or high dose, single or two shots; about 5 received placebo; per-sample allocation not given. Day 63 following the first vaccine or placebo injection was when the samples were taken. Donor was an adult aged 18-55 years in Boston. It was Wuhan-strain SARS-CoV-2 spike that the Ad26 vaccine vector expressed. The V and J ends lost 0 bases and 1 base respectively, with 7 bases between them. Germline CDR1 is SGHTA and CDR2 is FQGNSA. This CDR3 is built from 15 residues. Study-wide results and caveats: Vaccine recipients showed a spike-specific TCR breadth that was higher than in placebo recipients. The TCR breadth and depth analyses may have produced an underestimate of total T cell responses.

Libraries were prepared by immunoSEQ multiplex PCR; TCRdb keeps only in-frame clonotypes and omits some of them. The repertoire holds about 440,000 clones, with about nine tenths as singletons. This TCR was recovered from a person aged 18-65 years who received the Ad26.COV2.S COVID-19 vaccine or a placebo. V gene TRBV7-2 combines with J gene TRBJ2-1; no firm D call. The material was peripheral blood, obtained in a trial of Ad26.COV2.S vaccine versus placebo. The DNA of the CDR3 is TGTGCCAGCAGCTTAGCGCTTGGATCCTACAATGAGCAGTTCTTC. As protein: CASSLALGSYNEQFF.